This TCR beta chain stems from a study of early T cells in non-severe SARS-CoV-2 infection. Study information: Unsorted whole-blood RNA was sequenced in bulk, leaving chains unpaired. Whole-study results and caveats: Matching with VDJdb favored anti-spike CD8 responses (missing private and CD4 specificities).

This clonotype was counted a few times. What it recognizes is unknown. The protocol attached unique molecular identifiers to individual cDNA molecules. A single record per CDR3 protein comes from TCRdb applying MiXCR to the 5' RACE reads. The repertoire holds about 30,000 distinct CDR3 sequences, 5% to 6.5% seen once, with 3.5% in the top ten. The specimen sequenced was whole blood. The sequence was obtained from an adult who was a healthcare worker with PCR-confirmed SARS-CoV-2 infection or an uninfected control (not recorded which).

As DNA, the CDR3 is TGTGCCAGCTCACCAGGAGGGTGGCAAAACACCATATATTTT. The encoded protein is CASSPGGWQNTIYF. The chain links TRBV18 to TRBJ1-3; no reliable D call. Germline V gene sequence: CDR1 KGHSH, CDR2 LQKENI. V lost 2 bases and J 6 bases, leaving 11 bases between the germline ends. The CDR3 length is 14 residues.